A selection of T cell receptor beta chains follows, all from one sample in a study of T-cell memory formation after mild COVID-19. In TCRdb, the 5' RACE reads were re-called with MiXCR into one record per CDR3 protein. The table includes a few hundred thousand distinct CDR3 sequences, roughly 25% detected once. The sequenced sample was PBMCs or a T cell subset sorted from them (not recorded which). All receptors come from an adult woman who had mild COVID-19 (a few samples of this study predate the infection). Cell type and time point are not known. Both conserved end residues are part of each CDR3. The order of the fields is J gene, clone size, D gene, V gene, CDR3 DNA, CDR3 protein. D genes are given only for firm matches. Rows may omit the clone size; those that give it use once, few, many or a size class.

TRBJ2-5	few	NA	TRBV10-2	TGCGCCAGCAGCGACAGCGAGGAGCAAGAGACCCAGTACTTC	CASSDSEEQETQYF
TRBJ2-1	NA	TRBD2	TRBV7-3	TGTGCCAGCTCCTCTGGCAGCGGGGAGGGGGAGCAGTTCTTC	CASSSGSGEGEQFF
TRBJ2-1	few	NA	TRBV24-1	TGTGCCACCAGTGGGCTGACAGGCAGCTCCTACAATGAGCAGTTCTTC	CATSGLTGSSYNEQFF
TRBJ2-1	many	NA	TRBV2	TGTGCCAGCAGAGAGGAGGGCTCCTACAATGAGCAGTTCTTC	CASREEGSYNEQFF
TRBJ2-1	NA	TRBD1	TRBV7-6	TGTGCCAGCAGCTCGACAGGGAGCAGAAGCTCCTACACTGAGCAGTTCTTC	CASSSTGSRSSYTEQFF
TRBJ1-1	NA	NA	TRBV6-1	TGTGCCAGCAGTGACTTGGGGGTTGAAGCTTTCTTT	CASSDLGVEAFF
TRBJ2-3	once	NA	TRBV27	TGTGCCAGCAGTTCCCCGACTAGATGGGGGTGGTTGGATACGCAGTATTTT	CASSSPTRWGWLDTQYF
TRBJ2-3	few	NA	TRBV5-6	TGTGCCAGCAGCTTGATGGGGGGCCGGGGAAATGTTGATACGCAGTATTTT	CASSLMGGRGNVDTQYF
TRBJ2-3	NA	NA	TRBV7-2	TGTGCCAGCAGCTTTTGGGGCGGGGCCACAGATACGCAGTATTTT	CASSFWGGATDTQYF
TRBJ2-1	NA	TRBD2	TRBV2	TGTGCCAGCAGTCCCCCTACTAGCGGGAGGGCCAATGAGCAGTTCTTC	CASSPPTSGRANEQFF
TRBJ2-3	few	NA	TRBV7-9	TGTGCCAGCAGCTTCCCGGCGGGACCCGGACTCGAGCAGTATTTT	CASSFPAGPGLEQYF
TRBJ2-7	NA	NA	TRBV24-1	TGTGCCACCAGTCTAGCAGGGGTCCCCTACGAGCAGTACTTC	CATSLAGVPYEQYF
TRBJ2-7	few	NA	TRBV20-1	TGCAGTGCTAGCTCGGCGGTTAGCTCCTACGAGCAGTACTTC	CSASSAVSSYEQYF
TRBJ2-7	NA	TRBD2	TRBV4-3	TGCGCCAGCAGCCAATGGTATTCAGGAGATAGGTGGAGCGGGAATTACGAGCAGTACTTC	CASSQWYSGDRWSGNYEQYF
TRBJ1-5	few	NA	TRBV12-3/TRBV12-4	TGTGCCAGCAGGGCCTCAAGTAGCAGCAATCAGCCCCAGCATTTT	CASRASSSSNQPQHF
TRBJ1-1	few	NA	TRBV24-1	TGTGCCACCAGTGATACAGGGCGTAACACTGAAGCTTTCTTT	CATSDTGRNTEAFF
TRBJ2-2	few	NA	TRBV7-3	TGTGCCAGCAGCTTTAAATTAGGGTCCACCGGGGAGCTGTTTTTT	CASSFKLGSTGELFF
TRBJ2-3	NA	TRBD2	TRBV20-1	TGCAGTGCGAGCCCCCTAGCGGGAGACACAGATACGCAGTATTTT	CSASPLAGDTDTQYF
TRBJ2-1	few	NA	TRBV14	TGTGCCAGCAGCCAAGAGTTCAGGGAAAATGAGCAGTTCTTC	CASSQEFRENEQFF